The rows below give T cell receptor beta chains drawn from one sample of a study of T cell responses to AZD1222 COVID-19 vaccine. The repertoire was sequenced with immunoSEQ multiplex PCR; TCRdb's copy has only in-frame clones and lacks some. The sample has more than 75,000 clones; 90% are singletons. Sequences were derived from peripheral blood, sampled 28 days after the second AZD1222 dose. The receptor set was obtained from an adult who received the AZD1222 COVID-19 vaccine. Each CDR3 is given with its conserved first and last residue. The order of the fields is V gene, D gene, clone size, J gene, CDR3 protein, CDR3 DNA. D genes are given only for firm matches. Not all rows give a size; the values are once, few, many and, for expanded clones, a class.

TRBV5-1	NA	once	TRBJ2-7	CASSPSGISYEQYF	TGCGCCAGCAGCCCCAGCGGCATCTCCTACGAGCAGTACTTC
TRBV7-9	NA	NA	TRBJ2-2	CASSFWVGGELFF	TGTGCCAGCAGCTTCTGGGTCGGCGGGGAGCTGTTTTTT
TRBV5-1	NA	NA	TRBJ1-2	CASSLEDLGYTF	TGCGCCAGCAGCTTGGAGGATCTCGGCTACACCTTC
TRBV19	NA	NA	TRBJ1-5	CASSFYGAQPQHF	TGTGCCAGTAGTTTCTACGGGGCCCAGCCCCAGCATTTT
TRBV6-2/TRBV6-3	TRBD1	NA	TRBJ1-1	CASSFNRGQAEAFF	TGTGCCAGCAGTTTCAACAGGGGGCAAGCTGAAGCTTTCTTT
TRBV13	TRBD2	NA	TRBJ2-7	CASSYLRLAGGSYEQYF	TGTGCCAGCAGCTACCTGCGACTAGCGGGGGGCTCCTACGAGCAGTACTTC
TRBV4-1	NA	NA	TRBJ2-5	CASSQAPQTQETQYF	TGCGCCAGCAGCCAAGCTCCCCAGACGCAAGAGACCCAGTACTTC
TRBV28	NA	NA	TRBJ2-4	CASSSGVDGKNIQYF	TGTGCCAGCAGTTCAGGGGTAGACGGCAAAAACATTCAGTACTTC
TRBV30	NA	NA	TRBJ2-6	CAWGGGRTSGANVLTF	TGTGCCTGGGGGGGCGGGCGGACATCTGGGGCCAACGTCCTGACTTTC
TRBV28	TRBD1	NA	TRBJ1-6	CASSSRTGTSPLHF	TGTGCCAGCAGTTCTAGGACAGGGACATCACCCCTCCACTTT
TRBV28	NA	NA	TRBJ1-3	CASSPNRAGNTIYF	TGTGCCAGCAGTCCAAACAGGGCTGGAAACACCATATATTTT
TRBV3-1/TRBV3-2	NA	NA	TRBJ2-1	CASTLDNEQFF	TGTGCCAGCACATTAGACAATGAGCAGTTCTTC
TRBV19	NA	NA	TRBJ2-3	CASSIRQDTDTQYF	TGTGCCAGTAGTATACGACAGGACACAGATACGCAGTATTTT
TRBV5-5	TRBD1	NA	TRBJ1-2	CASSLAGTGGIANYGYTF	TGTGCCAGCAGCTTGGCGGGGACAGGGGGCATTGCTAACTATGGCTACACCTTC
TRBV7-2	NA	NA	TRBJ2-1	CASSRDSSYNEQFF	TGTGCCAGCAGCCGCGATAGCTCCTACAATGAGCAGTTCTTC
TRBV19	NA	NA	TRBJ2-1	CASSIGGHGEQFF	TGTGCCAGTAGTATCGGCGGACATGGCGAGCAGTTCTTC
TRBV5-4	NA	NA	TRBJ1-1	CASSLSINTEAFF	TGTGCCAGCAGCCTTTCCATTAACACTGAAGCTTTCTTT
TRBV3-1/TRBV3-2	NA	NA	TRBJ1-6	CASSQGGSYNSPLHF	TGTGCCAGCAGCCAGGGTGGCTCCTATAATTCACCCCTCCACTTT
TRBV6-5	TRBD1	NA	TRBJ1-3	CASSSGQGGNTIYF	TGTGCCAGCAGTTCCGGACAGGGTGGAAACACCATATATTTT
TRBV29-1	NA	NA	TRBJ2-1	CSVGSGEQFF	TGCAGCGTTGGGAGCGGGGAGCAGTTCTTC
TRBV4-3	TRBD2	once	TRBJ2-1	CASSLSGGPSYNEQFF	TGCGCCAGCAGCCTTAGCGGGGGCCCGTCCTACAATGAGCAGTTCTTC
TRBV4-2	NA	NA	TRBJ2-1	CASSPRGAVTYNEQFF	TGTGCCAGCAGCCCCCGGGGCGCCGTGACTTACAATGAGCAGTTCTTC
TRBV15	NA	NA	TRBJ1-1	CATSRDLGETEAFF	TGTGCCACCAGCAGAGATTTGGGCGAGACTGAAGCTTTCTTT
TRBV5-1	NA	few	TRBJ1-4	CASSLLGRGDEKLFF	TGCGCCAGCAGCTTGTTAGGAAGGGGTGATGAAAAACTGTTTTTT
TRBV7-9	TRBD1	NA	TRBJ1-2	CASSSPGQEGYGYTF	TGTGCCAGCAGCTCGCCGGGACAGGAGGGCTATGGCTACACCTTC
TRBV15	NA	few	TRBJ1-6	CATSRDLANSPLHF	TGTGCCACCAGCAGAGATCTCGCGAATTCACCCCTCCACTTT
TRBV23-1	TRBD1	NA	TRBJ1-1	CASSNRDRGPNTEAFF	TGCGCCAGCAGTAACCGGGACAGGGGGCCGAACACTGAAGCTTTCTTT
TRBV10-3	NA	NA	TRBJ1-1	CAIRRGLAMNTEAFF	TGTGCCATCAGACGGGGGCTCGCTATGAACACTGAAGCTTTCTTT
TRBV9	NA	NA	TRBJ2-1	CASSVQLRAEQFF	TGTGCCAGCAGCGTCCAACTCCGCGCTGAGCAGTTCTTC
TRBV7-7	TRBD2	NA	TRBJ2-1	CASSLAGAGGSTGEQFF	TGTGCTAGCAGCTTAGCTGGAGCGGGGGGCTCGACGGGTGAGCAGTTCTTC
TRBV12-3/TRBV12-4	NA	NA	TRBJ2-5	CASSSPPKETQYF	TGTGCCAGCAGTTCCCCCCCAAAGGAGACCCAGTACTTC
TRBV30	NA	NA	TRBJ2-5	CAFRWESPGETQYF	TGTGCCTTCCGTTGGGAGAGTCCGGGGGAGACCCAGTACTTC
TRBV10-3	NA	NA	TRBJ1-5	CASQPGGSNQPQHF	TGTGCCAGCCAACCTGGCGGGAGCAATCAGCCCCAGCATTTT
TRBV21-1	NA	NA	TRBJ1-1	CASSKVLGGGTEAFF	TGTGCCAGCAGCAAAGTGTTGGGGGGAGGTACTGAAGCTTTCTTT
TRBV27	TRBD1	NA	TRBJ1-4	CASSLPSDRENFEKLFF	TGTGCCAGCAGTTTGCCCTCGGACAGGGAGAATTTTGAAAAACTGTTTTTT
TRBV25-1	NA	few	TRBJ1-2	CASSESGASYGYTF	TGTGCCAGCAGTGAATCGGGAGCTTCCTATGGCTACACCTTC
TRBV18	NA	NA	TRBJ2-1	CASSPFTGLNEQFF	TGTGCCAGCTCACCCTTCACAGGGCTCAATGAGCAGTTCTTC
TRBV28	NA	NA	TRBJ2-7	CASSTTSYEQYF	TGTGCCAGCAGCACAACCTCCTACGAGCAGTACTTC
TRBV6-6	TRBD1	NA	TRBJ1-6	CASSYDRGRSSPLHF	TGTGCCAGCAGTTACGACAGGGGGCGTAGTTCACCCCTCCACTTT
TRBV2	NA	few	TRBJ2-7	CASTPRGDYEQYF	TGTGCCAGCACCCCCCGGGGCGACTACGAGCAGTACTTC
TRBV28	TRBD1	NA	TRBJ1-2	CASSLGATGGYGYTF	TGTGCCAGCAGTTTGGGAGCCACAGGGGGCTATGGCTACACCTTC
TRBV19	NA	NA	TRBJ1-1	CASSQALVTEAFF	TGTGCCAGTAGTCAGGCACTCGTCACTGAAGCTTTCTTT
TRBV29-1	NA	NA	TRBJ1-2	CSVKDFGGPLNLYGYTF	TGCAGCGTGAAAGACTTCGGGGGGCCCCTTAACCTCTATGGCTACACCTTC
TRBV14	NA	NA	TRBJ1-3	CASSQGYSGNTIYF	TGTGCCAGCAGCCAGGGATACTCTGGAAACACCATATATTTT
TRBV28	NA	once	TRBJ1-1	CATWGGYRTEAFF	TGTGCCACCTGGGGGGGATATCGCACTGAAGCTTTCTTT
TRBV5-1	NA	once	TRBJ1-2	CASSTDGSGGYTF	TGCGCCAGCAGCACCGACGGGTCGGGTGGCTACACCTTC
TRBV30	TRBD1	NA	TRBJ2-1	CAWSRRGQGVGEQFF	TGTGCCTGGAGTAGGCGCGGACAGGGGGTTGGTGAGCAGTTCTTC
TRBV11-1	NA	once	TRBJ2-1	CASTSFGRHNEQFF	TGTGCCAGCACCTCCTTTGGCAGACACAATGAGCAGTTCTTC
TRBV6-2/TRBV6-3	NA	medium-sized	TRBJ1-1	CASSLGVNTEAFF	TGTGCCAGCAGTCTAGGGGTGAACACTGAAGCTTTCTTT
TRBV19	NA	medium-sized	TRBJ2-2	CASSILTGSNTGELFF	TGTGCCAGTAGTATCCTAACGGGGTCGAACACCGGGGAGCTGTTTTTT
TRBV5-1	NA	NA	TRBJ1-6	CAYGLTEDDNSPLHF	TGCGCCTACGGGTTGACAGAGGATGATAATTCACCCCTCCACTTT